The clone carrying this TCR beta chain was observed a handful of times. As handled by the study authors: Counts of nucleated cells, estimated from reference gene primer amplification, were obtained. The method was immunoSEQ multiplex PCR; TCRdb's version includes in-frame clones alone and lacks a portion of them. That table is the source of V, J and clone size, and D and trimming were worked out from the DNA. Of roughly 120,000 clones detected, 60% to 85% appear once; the ten largest clones hold 2.3%. The sample is drawn from a study of blood T cell repertoires in COVID-19. V lost 6 bases and J 10 bases, leaving 18 bases between the germline ends. The CDR3 runs 13 residues. Germline lookup yields CDR1 KGHSH and CDR2 LQKENI.

The TCR originated in a man aged 65 to 85 with acute or convalescent COVID-19. Material for sequencing was peripheral blood. The chain recombines TRBV18 with TRBJ1-1; D remains unclear. CDR3 nucleotide sequence: TGTGCCAGCTCCCCGCAGGAGGGCATACTAGCTTTCTTT. Translated: CASSPQEGILAFF.